This entry describes one TCR beta chain. Method: immunoSEQ multiplex PCR; TCRdb's copy keeps in-frame clones and lacks some. This sample yields 110,000 or so clones, of which around 93% are seen a single time; roughly 5.7% belongs to the top ten. This specimen belongs to a study of T cell changes during pregnancy in multiple sclerosis. The CDR3 covers 13 residues. Trimming removed 5 bases at V and 4 bases at J, with 6 bases between. Germline V gene lookup returns CDR1 MRHNA and CDR2 SNTAGT. This TCR came from a female donor with multiple sclerosis, enrolled in a pregnancy study. The V gene is TRBV6-4, the J gene TRBJ1-6; D uncertain. The sequenced sample was peripheral blood, obtained before pregnancy. The CDR3 is CASSREYNSPLHF. CDR3 nucleotide sequence: TGTGCCAGCAGTCGGGAATATAATTCACCCCTCCACTTT.